This TCR beta chain stems from a study of cytomegalovirus exposure and HLA in healthy donors. Study outcomes and limitations: The study dropped some indistinguishable V segments, TRBV6-2 and TRBV6-3 among them. Trimming of TCR beta V- and J-genes showed a link, identified in a later analysis, to a missense DCLRE1C variant. Within an earlier analysis, most TCR beta V segments proved productive either about 87% or about 30% of the time. Presence/absence analyses took donor sequencing depth as roughly uniform.

This CDR3 comprises 17 residues. V gave up 3 bases and J gave up 0 bases; unmatched junction bases: 8. Germline V gene data show CDR1 as SGHNT and CDR2 as YYREEE (reference sequence). PCR was performed using 60 Vbeta and 13 Jbeta primers. Measured with immunoSEQ multiplex PCR; TCRdb has only the in-frame clones, and not every one. Here the sample spans about 81,000 clones, over 65% being singletons. Remarks on this clone: What it binds is not known.

The chain links TRBV5-4 to TRBJ1-1; 10 nucleotides match TRBD1. The sequence derives from a man aged 45-60 years in good health and CMV-seropositive. The specimen sequenced was PBMCs. The CDR3: CASSWGRDRGLNTEAFF. For the CDR3, the DNA is TGTGCCAGCAGCTGGGGTCGGGACAGGGGCCTGAACACTGAAGCTTTCTTT.